This TCR beta chain was documented in a study of cytomegalovirus exposure and HLA in healthy donors. Study-wide results and caveats: Usually a TCR sequence was rare, but some public TCRs were found in many donors. The classifier was said to identify cytomegalovirus status with high specificity and sensitivity. Among TCR beta chains, those listed as cytomegalovirus-associated numbered approximately 150.

The study drew the donors from its approximately 110-subject validation cohort, separate from the roughly 670-subject first cohort. This CDR3 spans 15 amino acids. Looked up from germline, CDR1 is MDHEN and CDR2 is SYDVKM. V was pared by 3 bases and J by 2 bases, with 5 bases of the junction left unmatched. Comment on this clone: The antigen is unknown.

This table comes from immunoSEQ multiplex PCR, and its TCRdb copy is limited to in-frame clones, with some not included. The sample has 95,000 to 120,000 clones; around 82% are singletons. The clonotype originates from a woman between 18 and 29 years old in good health and CMV-seronegative. The sample consisted of PBMCs. The chain carries TRBV28 and TRBJ2-7, with 9 bases matching TRBD1. CDR3 residues: CASSFRDRVTYEQYF. CDR3 nucleotides: TGTGCCAGCAGTTTCCGGGACAGGGTGACCTACGAGCAGTACTTC. Full variable domain (missing parts from reference TRBV28 and TRBJ2-7): DVKVTQSSRYLVKRTGEKVFLECVQDMDHENMFWYRQDPGLGLRLIYFSYDVKMKEKGDIPEGYSVSREKKERFSLILESASTNQTSMYLCASSFRDRVTYEQYFGPGTRLTVT.